This T cell receptor beta chain emerged from a study of blood T cells in healthy people across ages (dated by TCRdb to 2015 to 2017). Some background on the complete study: In model experiments, template switching captured roughly one uniquely barcoded TCR beta cDNA molecule for every two T cells. To track age-related changes in TCR beta repertoire diversity, the study relied on deep sequencing normalized with unique cDNA molecular identifiers. The donors were split into four age groups: young (average 16 years), middle-aged (roughly 40), aged (around 67) and long-lived (approximately 80). For two donors (one aged 18 to 30 and one aged 80 or older), the study analyzed two additional independent replicas of 1 million unique cDNA reads from the same blood draw. On the study overall, not on this receptor specifically: Compared with the aged group, the long-lived group had more naive CD4+ T cells, fewer expanded clones and increased TCR diversity, suggesting age selection. Estimates of total diversity based on one million sequenced T cells were considered lower bounds and underestimates. A strong correlation was found between observed TCR beta diversity and the percentage of naive T cells measured by flow cytometry. Since profiling was done on bulk unsorted PBMCs, naive and antigen-experienced compartments could not be conclusively compared. As age increased, observed TCR beta diversity per million T cells dropped in a roughly linear way, and a significant reduction was already evident by age 40. Because donor CMV infection status was unknown, age-related changes in expanded clonotypes were potentially confounded.

V and J lose 4 bases and 0 bases, and a span of 11 bases separates them. The cysteine opens and the phenylalanine closes a CDR3 of 15 amino acids. The retained sequence is limited to the CDR3, 45 bases, with the frame set at the first base. Library generation was performed with 5' RACE. Sequencing used an Illumina HiSeq 2500. A second PCR of about 7 to 12 cycles was run with a J-beta primer mix and a sample-barcoded 5' primer. A template-switch 5' adaptor carrying 12 random nucleotides introduced a unique molecular identifier onto each TCR beta cDNA molecule. Each sample yielded at least 2.5 million CDR3-containing paired-end reads. All of the RNA was converted into first-strand cDNA using the Mint cDNA synthesis kit, with a TRBC-specific oligonucleotide serving as the primer. All cDNA was treated with uracil-DNA glycosylase and then went through a first 18-cycle PCR with the universal primers M1SS and BC2_uni_R. In the source study's methods: Each sample was normalized by randomly selecting 1 million high-quality reads, each carrying a distinct molecular identifier. Reads sharing molecular identifiers were discarded rather than binned into consensus sequences. MiTCR, run with a Q25 quality threshold and the strictest error-elimination algorithm, handled CDR3 identification, clonotype clustering and error correction. A nonparametric unseen species model using Euler transformation provided a lower-bound estimate of total TCR beta diversity. TCRdb trimmed the raw reads at Q25, called clones with MiXCR and kept productive beta chains. Merged by CDR3 protein, the rows form single entries marked with the most common genes and DNA. The V and J calls and clone size come from TCRdb's table, not from the authors' own analysis. The sample profile shows about 1 million distinct CDR3 sequences; almost 25% of them were found once. The ten most abundant clones make up around 0.75% of the sample.

Systemically healthy Caucasian individuals from Russia, 35 to 50 in total and aged about 6 to 95 years, were included as donors. About 9.8 milliliters of peripheral blood were drawn from each donor into EDTA-treated Vacutainer tubes. Ficoll-Paque density-gradient centrifugation was used to isolate PBMCs, with at least 7 million per sample. Trizol reagent was used to extract total RNA from PBMCs, with at least 5.5 micrograms per sample. For every donor, an aliquot of PBMCs went through flow cytometry to measure the percentages of naive CD45RAhigh/CD27high T cells. For this clonotype: Its antigen remains undetermined. No quality values exist for individual bases; no much larger clone is one base distant.

The sample also formed part of further work on T cells of mothers and their children. As described in the second report: The donors were nine systemically healthy Caucasian individuals, made up of three mothers and their six children. cDNA synthesis consumed the entire amount of extracted RNA, loaded at about 1.5 ug RNA in each 15 ul reaction. In the second PCR, sample barcodes and 2-4 random nucleotides were introduced via the M1S primer. Over 10 million TCR beta CDR3 reads came from each mother, compared with a few million reads from each child. Thymic selection similarly shapes TCR recombination output in related and unrelated pairs, with minor effect from inherited differences. Normalized repertoire overlap was always slightly but never significantly higher in related than unrelated mother-child pairs. No persistent microchimeric T cell clones were found, with a detection sensitivity of 75 to 100 clones per million clonotypes. Deep NGS was used in the study to compare the TCR beta repertoires of mothers and children and to look for features that separate related mother-child pairs from unrelated individuals. Mothers averaged roughly 40 +/- 4 years of age and children averaged about 10 +/- 4 years. After adapters were ligated using NEBNext reagents, the libraries underwent 100+100 nt paired-end sequencing on an Illumina HiSeq 2000. To prevent cross-contamination, the mother and child libraries were prepared one month apart and sequenced in separate runs. Each donor had between about 450,000 and 2,100,000 distinct TCR beta clonotypes identified. Naive TCR beta clonotypes were estimated from low-frequency clonotypes matched to each donor's FACS-determined naive share, without sorting.

The TCR was taken from a girl aged 2 to 9 in good health. The chain joins TRBV12-3 or TRBV12-4 to TRBJ2-3; no D segment can be confidently identified. Specimen: blood. CDR3 region: CASSSKDQSTDTQYF. The base sequence is TGTGCCAGCAGTTCGAAGGACCAGAGCACAGATACGCAGTATTTT.